A single sample gave rise to the 23 T cell receptor beta chains below, sequenced in a study of blood T cell repertoires in COVID-19. Here immunoSEQ multiplex PCR was the method, and the copy in TCRdb shows in-frame clones only, minus some. The profile covers about 270,000 clones, with approximately 86% appearing a single time and over 10% taken by the ten largest. What was sequenced was peripheral blood. The source of these receptors is a woman between 65 and 79 years old with COVID-19, enrolled during active disease.

About this clone itself: Other DNA sequences from this sample encode an identical CDR3 as well. This chain joins TRBV19 and TRBJ1-1; no reliable D call. The CDR3 length is 13 residues. CDR1 is LNHDA, CDR2 SQIVND, per germline (reference sequence). V shed 3 bases and J shed 1 base, with 6 bases lying between them. CDR3 in amino acids: CASSIGQNTEAFF. The CDR3, as DNA: TGTGCCAGTAGTATTGGGCAGAACACTGAAGCTTTCTTT.

This clone was seen more than once but under ten times. This sequence joins TRBV5-5 and TRBJ1-1; 10 nucleotides align to TRBD1. The CDR3 covers 14 residues. V was clipped by 4 bases and J by 5 bases; unmatched bases: 5. Germline V lookup: CDR1 SGHKS, CDR2 YYEKEE (reference sequence). This chain's CDR3 is CASSLGQGWTEAFF. Here the CDR3 DNA reads TGTGCCAGCAGCCTGGGACAGGGGTGGACTGAAGCTTTCTTT.

The chain recombines TRBV28 with TRBJ1-1; D is undetermined. V lost 7 bases to trimming and J lost 5 bases, with 14 bases between them. The CDR3 runs to 13 residues. Per germline, CDR1 MDHEN and CDR2 SYDVKM. The CDR3 nucleotides are TGTGCCAGCATCAGTTTCGGGGTGACTGAAGCTTTCTTT. Translation gives CASISFGVTEAFF. The full variable domain, rest sourced from reference TRBV28 and TRBJ1-1, is DVKVTQSSRYLVKRTGEKVFLECVQDMDHENMFWYRQDPGLGLRLIYFSYDVKMKEKGDIPEGYSVSREKKERFSLILESASTNQTSMYLCASISFGVTEAFFGQGTRLTVV.

This rearrangement joins TRBV5-6 to TRBJ1-2; 7 nucleotides match TRBD1. CDR1 is SGHDT, CDR2 YYEEEE, per germline. The CDR3 length is 14 residues. The V gene end was trimmed by 1 base and the J gene end by 2 bases; junction bases not matched to a gene: 2. The CDR3 DNA is TGTGCCAGCAGCTTGACAGGGGTGAACTATGGCTACACCTTC. Translation gives CASSLTGVNYGYTF.

The chain couples TRBV9 to TRBJ2-1, with a tentative D call TRBD2 (6 bases). Germline V lookup: CDR1 SGDLS, CDR2 YYNGEE. The CDR3 contains 14 residues. Trimming pared 0 bases from V and 9 bases from J, leaving 13 bases between. The CDR3 coding sequence is TGTGCCAGCAGCGTAGTATCCGGGGGTAGTGAGCAGTTCTTC. Its translation is CASSVVSGGSEQFF.

V and J are TRBV28 and TRBJ2-7, with TRBD2 identical over 8 bases. CDR3 length: 17 residues. The ends lost 6 bases at V and 6 bases at J; junction bases unmatched: 19. The germline CDR1 and CDR2 sequences are MDHEN and SYDVKM. CDR3 protein: CASSYGESAGGGFEQYF. CDR3 coding DNA: TGTGCCAGCAGCTACGGGGAATCGGCGGGAGGAGGTTTCGAGCAGTACTTC. The entire variable domain, with the rest obtained from reference TRBV28 and TRBJ2-7, is as follows: DVKVTQSSRYLVKRTGEKVFLECVQDMDHENMFWYRQDPGLGLRLIYFSYDVKMKEKGDIPEGYSVSREKKERFSLILESASTNQTSMYLCASSYGESAGGGFEQYFGPGTRLTVT.

The chain combines TRBV11-3 with TRBJ2-1; 10 bases are a match to TRBD1. The CDR3 has 15 residues. CDR1 and CDR2 (germline): SGHNT, YENEEA. After removal of 5 bases from V and 5 bases from J, the junction contained 6 bases not matched to a gene. CDR3 residues: CASSPPGQGHNEQFF. DNA for the CDR3: TGTGCCAGCAGCCCCCCGGGACAGGGGCACAATGAGCAGTTCTTC.

For the CDR3, the DNA is TGTGCCAGCAGTGAAGACAGGTTATCTGGAAACACCATATATTTT. Protein product: CASSEDRLSGNTIYF. This rearrangement joins TRBV2 to TRBJ1-3; weak D call: TRBD1 (5 bases). CDR1 is SNHLY, CDR2 FYNNEI, per germline. With 1 base removed from V and 1 base from J, the gap between germline ends came to 8 bases. The CDR3 runs to 15 residues.

The V and J genes are TRBV28 and TRBJ2-7, with a tentative D call TRBD2 (7 bases). CDR1 is MDHEN, CDR2 SYDVKM, per germline. Trimming left V 1 base short and J 7 bases short, with 17 bases between. The CDR3 covers 15 residues. The CDR3 region has the DNA TGTGCCAGCAGTTTATCCTCGAGGGGGGGGCTGGAGCAGTACTTC. Amino acids: CASSLSSRGGLEQYF. Full variable domain (outside the CDR3, taken from reference TRBV28 and TRBJ2-7): DVKVTQSSRYLVKRTGEKVFLECVQDMDHENMFWYRQDPGLGLRLIYFSYDVKMKEKGDIPEGYSVSREKKERFSLILESASTNQTSMYLCASSLSSRGGLEQYFGPGTRLTVT.

The V gene is TRBV19, the J gene TRBJ1-2; 8 nucleotides match TRBD1. Germline lookup yields CDR1 LNHDA and CDR2 SQIVND (reference sequence). This CDR3 region has 13 residues. V lost 3 bases to trimming and J lost 14 bases; unmatched junction nucleotides: 11. CDR3 in amino acids: CASSIPGGYSRTF. CDR3 bases: TGTGCCAGTAGTATCCCAGGGGGCTACTCCAGAACCTTC.

The V gene is TRBV10-2, the J gene TRBJ2-3; 11 positions agree with TRBD2. The junction had 14 bases not matched to a gene; V was cut back by 7 bases and J by 2 bases. The germline V gene has CDR1 WSHSY and CDR2 SAAADI. The CDR3 sequence is 18 residues long. The CDR3 DNA reads as TGCGCCAGCAAACGCCGGGCCCTAGCGGGGGGAGACACAGATACGCAGTATTTT. Protein product: CASKRRALAGGDTDTQYF.

The rearrangement joins TRBV2 to TRBJ2-1; 7 nucleotides match TRBD2. The CDR3 length is 17 residues. V gave up 1 base and J gave up 0 bases; unmatched junction bases: 6. The V gene's germline CDR1 is SNHLY and CDR2 FYNNEI. Written as DNA, the CDR3 is TGTGCCAGCAGTGAAGAGGGGAGGGCTAGCTCCTACAATGAGCAGTTCTTC. Protein product: CASSEEGRASSYNEQFF.

CDR3 nucleotide sequence: TGTGCCAGCAGCATAAGGGGAGGACAGGGTTTTTGTGGCTACACCTTC. Protein product: CASSIRGGQGFCGYTF. This chain connects TRBV21-1 to TRBJ1-2; no DNA check was done on the table's D call, TRBD1. TRBV21-1 is an annotated pseudogene. The CDR3 is made up of 16 amino acids.

The rearrangement links TRBV2 to TRBJ1-1, with D possibly being TRBD1 (6 bases). In germline, CDR1 is SNHLY, CDR2 FYNNEI. The CDR3 has 15 residues. V lost 3 bases, J lost 3 bases, and 14 bases lay in between. The CDR3 sequence is CASSEAGDWYTEAFF. The CDR3 DNA reads as TGTGCCAGCAGTGAGGCAGGGGATTGGTACACTGAAGCTTTCTTT. The whole variable domain, remainder taken from reference TRBV2 and TRBJ1-1, is EPEVTQTPSHQVTQMGQEVILRCVPISNHLYFYWYRQILGQKVEFLVSFYNNEISEKSEIFDDQFSVERPDGSNFTLKIRSTKLEDSAMYFCASSEAGDWYTEAFFGQGTRLTVV.

This chain links TRBV15 with TRBJ1-4, with D uncertain. CDR3 length: 15 amino acids. V was pared by 1 base and J by 1 base, with 7 bases between. CDR1 is LNHNV and CDR2 is YYDKDF in the germline V gene (reference sequence). The CDR3 DNA is TGTGCCACCAGCAGAGGAACATTAACTAATGAAAAACTGTTTTTT. Its translation is CATSRGTLTNEKLFF. Complete variable domain (other parts from reference TRBV15 and TRBJ1-4): DAMVIQNPRYQVTQFGKPVTLSCSQTLNHNVMYWYQQKSSQAPKLLFHYYDKDFNNEADTPDNFQSRRPNTSFCFLDIRSPGLGDTAMYLCATSRGTLTNEKLFFGSGTQLSVL.

This clone has only a few counts. The chain combines TRBV6-5 with TRBJ2-3; no reliable D call. V lost 7 bases to trimming and J lost 0 bases, with 14 bases between them. The CDR3 runs to 15 residues. Germline CDR1 is MNHEY and CDR2 is SVGAGI. The CDR3 DNA follows: TGTGCCAGCACCCGAACTCTCCCTAGCACAGATACGCAGTATTTT. Amino acid sequence: CASTRTLPSTDTQYF.

This chain joins TRBV7-2 and TRBJ2-5, with 9 bases identical to TRBD2. There are 18 residues in the CDR3. The trim removed 3 bases at V and 5 bases at J, leaving 16 bases unmatched. Germline CDR1 and CDR2: SGHTA and FQGNSA. The DNA of the CDR3 is TGTGCCAGCAGCTTTGGGCCCCCAGAAGCGGGGGGACGGGAGACCCAGTACTTC. Translated: CASSFGPPEAGGRETQYF.

This clone was picked up a small number of times. The chain has TRBV14 and TRBJ1-6, with D perhaps matching TRBD1 (5 bases). The V gene's germline CDR1 is SGHDN and CDR2 FVKESK. Trimming removed 3 bases at V and 7 bases at J, with 13 bases between. This CDR3 has 15 amino acids. The CDR3 coding sequence is TGTGCCAGCAGCCAGTTCACAGGAGGGAATTCACCCCTCCACTTT. This sequence encodes CASSQFTGGNSPLHF.

The chain recombines TRBV10-3 with TRBJ2-1, with a tentative D call TRBD2 (5 bases). Trimming stripped 3 bases from V and 6 bases from J, with 15 bases between. CDR1 and CDR2 from the germline V gene are ENHRY and SYGVKD. The CDR3 runs to 15 residues. The CDR3 reads CAISETAERSNEQFF. The CDR3 nucleotides read TGTGCCATCAGTGAAACAGCGGAGAGATCCAATGAGCAGTTCTTC.

The chain links TRBV5-1 to TRBJ1-1; 8 nucleotides agree with TRBD1. CDR1 is SGHRS and CDR2 is YFSETQ in the germline V gene. CDR3 length: 15 amino acids. V dropped 4 bases and J dropped 4; count of bases not matched to a gene: 9. CDR3 nucleotide sequence: TGCGCCAGCAGCCCCCGGACAGGGAGAGTCACTGAAGCTTTCTTT. Its translation: CASSPRTGRVTEAFF.

The chain carries TRBV18 and TRBJ1-4, with TRBD1 identical over 9 bases. Germline values: CDR1 KGHSH, CDR2 LQKENI. After removal of 6 bases from V and 5 bases from J, the junction contained 4 bases not matched to a gene. The CDR3 length is 14 residues. This chain's CDR3 is CASSWGQGNEKLFF. The CDR3 coding sequence is TGTGCCAGCTCTTGGGGACAGGGAAATGAAAAACTGTTTTTT.

The CDR3, as DNA: TGCACCAGCAGGTTGAACGGGGGGTTCCTTCACAATGAGCAGTTCTTC. This encodes CTSRLNGGFLHNEQFF. The chain employs TRBV1 and TRBJ2-1; TRBD2 reflects the table's D call only, with no check against the DNA. TRBV1 represents a pseudogene. The CDR3 extends over 16 amino acids.

The rearrangement uses TRBV18 and TRBJ2-1; a weak D match, TRBD1 (6 bases). The V gene's germline CDR1 is KGHSH and CDR2 LQKENI. CDR3 size: 16 residues. Trimming removed 3 bases at V and 2 bases at J, with 14 bases between. This CDR3 is CASSPFAGTPYNEQFF. CDR3 nucleotides: TGTGCCAGCTCACCTTTCGCCGGGACACCCTACAATGAGCAGTTCTTC.